This T cell receptor beta chain was sequenced for a study of cytomegalovirus exposure and HLA in healthy donors. Vbeta (60) and Jbeta (13) primers were used in the PCR. Libraries were prepared by immunoSEQ multiplex PCR; TCRdb keeps only in-frame clonotypes and omits some of them. The table has around 190,000 clones, 75% to 90% seen once. Study results and caveats: A highly shared variant cluster was judged a likely technical artifact. In a later analysis, TCR beta V- and J-gene trimming showed a link to a missense DCLRE1C variant. Earlier analysis found most TCR beta V segments productive about 87% or about 30% of the time. The authors listed 150 to 200 TCR beta chains as cytomegalovirus-associated.

Trimming took off 6 bases at V and 5 bases at J, with 11 bases between the two ends. CDR3 length: 13 amino acids. Germline loops: CDR1 LNHNV, CDR2 YYDKDF (reference sequence). With respect to this clone: Its specificity is not known.

Sequencing was done on a sample of PBMCs. The chain has TRBV15 and TRBJ2-1, with D hard to call. The origin of this receptor is a woman younger than 45 in good health and CMV-seronegative. CDR3 region: CATSERLNNEQFF. The DNA of the CDR3 is TGTGCCACCAGTGAGAGGCTTAACAATGAGCAGTTCTTC.